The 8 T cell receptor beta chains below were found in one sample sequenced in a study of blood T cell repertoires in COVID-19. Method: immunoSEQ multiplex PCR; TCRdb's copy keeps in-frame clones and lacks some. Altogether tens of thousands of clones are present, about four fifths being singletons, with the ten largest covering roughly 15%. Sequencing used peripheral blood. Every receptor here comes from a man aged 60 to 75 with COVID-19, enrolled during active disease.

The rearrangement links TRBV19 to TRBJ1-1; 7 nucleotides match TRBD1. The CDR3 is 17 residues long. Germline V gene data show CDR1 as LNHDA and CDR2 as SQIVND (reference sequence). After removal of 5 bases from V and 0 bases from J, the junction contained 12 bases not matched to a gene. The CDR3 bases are TGTGCCAGTAGTCCTCGACGGGACAGTCTGGTGAACACTGAAGCTTTCTTT. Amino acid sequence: CASSPRRDSLVNTEAFF.

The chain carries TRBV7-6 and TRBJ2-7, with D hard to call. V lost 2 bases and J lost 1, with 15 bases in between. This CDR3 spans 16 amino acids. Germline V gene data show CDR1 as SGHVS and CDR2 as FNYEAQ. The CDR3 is CASSLSQPLESYEQYF. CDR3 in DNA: TGTGCCAGCAGCTTATCACAGCCCCTTGAATCCTACGAGCAGTACTTC.

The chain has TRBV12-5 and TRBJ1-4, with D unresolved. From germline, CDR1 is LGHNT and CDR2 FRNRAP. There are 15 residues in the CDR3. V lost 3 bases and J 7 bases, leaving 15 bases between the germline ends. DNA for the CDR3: TGTGCTAGTGGTTTTACTCTTGCGCCCCCTGAAAAACTGTTTTTT. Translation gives CASGFTLAPPEKLFF. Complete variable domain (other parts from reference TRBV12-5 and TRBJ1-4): DARVTQTPRHKVTEMGQEVTMRCQPILGHNTVFWYRQTMMQGLELLAYFRNRAPLDDSGMPKDRFSAEMPDATLATLKIQPSEPRDSAVYFCASGFTLAPPEKLFFGSGTQLSVL.

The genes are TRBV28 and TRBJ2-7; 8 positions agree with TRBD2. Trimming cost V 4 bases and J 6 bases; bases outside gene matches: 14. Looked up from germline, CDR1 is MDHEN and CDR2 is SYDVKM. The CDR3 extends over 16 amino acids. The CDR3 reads CASSSGTRAPGAEQYF. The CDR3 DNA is TGTGCCAGCAGTTCCGGGACTAGAGCTCCGGGCGCCGAGCAGTACTTC.

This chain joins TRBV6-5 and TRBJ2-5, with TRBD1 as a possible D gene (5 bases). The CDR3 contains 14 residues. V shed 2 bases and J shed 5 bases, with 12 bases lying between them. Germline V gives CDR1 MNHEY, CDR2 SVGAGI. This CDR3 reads CASSYLLGAETQYF. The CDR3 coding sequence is TGTGCCAGCAGTTACCTGTTAGGGGCGGAGACCCAGTACTTC.

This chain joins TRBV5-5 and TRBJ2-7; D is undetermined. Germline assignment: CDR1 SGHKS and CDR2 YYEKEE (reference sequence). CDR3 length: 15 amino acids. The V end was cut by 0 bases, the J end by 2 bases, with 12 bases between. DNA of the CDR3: TGTGCCAGCAGCTTGGGGTCTGGCCGAACCTACGAGCAGTACTTC. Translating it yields CASSLGSGRTYEQYF.

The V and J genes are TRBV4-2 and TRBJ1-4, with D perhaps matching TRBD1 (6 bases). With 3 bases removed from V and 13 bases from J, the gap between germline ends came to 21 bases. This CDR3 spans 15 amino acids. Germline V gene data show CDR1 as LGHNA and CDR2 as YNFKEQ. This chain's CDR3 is CASSQDRQAPGILFF. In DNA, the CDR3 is TGTGCCAGCAGCCAGGATCGACAGGCCCCTGGGATACTGTTTTTT.

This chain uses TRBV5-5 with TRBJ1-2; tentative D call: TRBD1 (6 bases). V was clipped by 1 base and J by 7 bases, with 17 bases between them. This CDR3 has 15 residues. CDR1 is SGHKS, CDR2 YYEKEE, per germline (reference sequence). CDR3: CASSLTWQGRGGYTF. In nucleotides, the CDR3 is TGTGCCAGCAGCTTGACGTGGCAGGGGAGGGGTGGCTACACCTTC.